What follows describes a single TCR beta chain. Germline V lookup: CDR1 SQVTM, CDR2 ANQGSEA. The CDR3 spans 13 residues. TCRdb reprocessed the 5' RACE reads and keeps a single row for each CDR3 protein, giving no DNA. The sample table includes 450,000 to 600,000 distinct CDR3 sequences. This entry comes from a study of T cells expressing NK-cell markers. The chain combines TRBV29-1 with TRBJ1-1; TCRdb's assignment of TRBD1 cannot be checked, as there is no DNA. The sequence was obtained from a man in his late teens or twenties in good health. Sample: blood T cells: a sorted CD56 or NKG2C T cell subset, CD4+ or CD8+ T cells, or bulk PBMC T cells (not recorded which). The CDR3 reads CSVEEGRGIEAFF.